Here is one T cell receptor (beta chain) with its context. The antigen is undetermined. PCR used 60 Vbeta primers and 13 Jbeta primers. Produced via immunoSEQ multiplex PCR; TCRdb's table is partial and in-frame only. The data hold 150,000 to 250,000 clones, with 82% observed a single time. This entry comes from a study of cytomegalovirus exposure and HLA in healthy donors. Study at large: There were several hundred genotyped donors. Of these, about 81% fell in the genetic ancestry cluster associated with self-reported Caucasian donors.

Overall study findings and caveats: As was reported, the HLA-A and HLA-B alleles of most subjects were accurately predicted from TCR beta sequences. The dataset shows that most TCR sequences were rare, while some public TCRs occurred in many donors.

Germline V gene sequence: CDR1 SNHLY, CDR2 FYNNEI. Trimming took 2 bases from V and 4 from J, leaving 10 bases between them. This CDR3 region has 14 residues. The sample consisted of PBMCs. The chain links TRBV2 to TRBJ2-3; D perhaps matches TRBD1 (6 bases). The TCR comes from a boy between 2 and 15 years old in good health and CMV-seronegative. The CDR3 here is CASSERSGADTQYF. CDR3 nucleotides: TGTGCCAGCAGTGAACGGTCAGGGGCAGATACGCAGTATTTT. The full variable domain, in which reference TRBV2 and TRBJ2-3 provide the parts outside the CDR3, is EPEVTQTPSHQVTQMGQEVILRCVPISNHLYFYWYRQILGQKVEFLVSFYNNEISEKSEIFDDQFSVERPDGSNFTLKIRSTKLEDSAMYFCASSERSGADTQYFGPGTRLTVL.